The entry below describes one T cell receptor beta chain. What it binds is unknown. Losses at the gene ends were 5 bases for V and 4 bases for J; bases not matched to a gene: 4. Germline V lookup: CDR1 SGDLS, CDR2 YYNGEE. CDR3 length: 13 amino acids. The sample belongs to a study of cytomegalovirus exposure and HLA in healthy donors. Study as a whole: In an earlier analysis, 90 million to 120 million unique TCR beta sequences were found from some 200 million T cells. From HLA-typed donors, an early data release held approximately 85 million unique TCRs.

A multiplex PCR was run with 60 Vbeta primers and 13 Jbeta primers. Authors' processing steps: Around 80 million unique TCR beta chains, 9.5 million to 11 million of them shared, were counted by a later analysis. Assay used: immunoSEQ multiplex PCR; TCRdb lists only in-frame clones, some missing. That table furnishes V, J and clone size, whereas the DNA furnished D and trimming. The sample holds about 97,000 clones; roughly 80% are singletons and the top ten take 8.5% to 10%. Overall study results and limits: The later analysis indicated that the majority of CMV-associated TCR beta chains appeared HLA-restricted.

The TCR sequence derives from a male donor in good health and CMV-seropositive. Specimen: PBMCs. The rearrangement uses TRBV9 and TRBJ1-2; 8 nucleotides match TRBD1. The CDR3 DNA reads as TGTGCCAGCAGTCCCACAGGGGGCTATGGCTACACCTTC. Amino acid sequence: CASSPTGGYGYTF.